The present entry profiles one TCR beta chain with its context. Its antigen is not identified. CDR3 length: 14 amino acids. The germline V gene encodes CDR1 MNHEY and CDR2 SVGAGI. V shed 6 bases, J shed 4 bases, and the junction held 4 bases outside the gene matches. This sample stems from a study of cytomegalovirus exposure and HLA in healthy donors. Findings and limits, study-wide: Productive status was seen about 90% or about 30% of the time for most TCR beta V segments in an earlier analysis. Highest at DRB1 and lowest at HLA-C, TCR association rates differed among HLA loci in a later analysis. CMV serostatus was the only immune exposure information that was available.

PCR was performed using 60 Vbeta and 13 Jbeta primers. Data came from immunoSEQ multiplex PCR; TCRdb stores just in-frame clones and leaves some out. The sample includes 65,000 to 85,000 clones. The rearrangement links TRBV6-5 to TRBJ2-7, with 12 positions matching TRBD2. The sequence was collected from a female donor in good health and CMV-seropositive. Sequencing was performed on PBMCs. The CDR3 bases are TGTGCCAGCAGCGGACTAGCGGGATCGTACGAGCAGTACTTC. It codes for CASSGLAGSYEQYF.